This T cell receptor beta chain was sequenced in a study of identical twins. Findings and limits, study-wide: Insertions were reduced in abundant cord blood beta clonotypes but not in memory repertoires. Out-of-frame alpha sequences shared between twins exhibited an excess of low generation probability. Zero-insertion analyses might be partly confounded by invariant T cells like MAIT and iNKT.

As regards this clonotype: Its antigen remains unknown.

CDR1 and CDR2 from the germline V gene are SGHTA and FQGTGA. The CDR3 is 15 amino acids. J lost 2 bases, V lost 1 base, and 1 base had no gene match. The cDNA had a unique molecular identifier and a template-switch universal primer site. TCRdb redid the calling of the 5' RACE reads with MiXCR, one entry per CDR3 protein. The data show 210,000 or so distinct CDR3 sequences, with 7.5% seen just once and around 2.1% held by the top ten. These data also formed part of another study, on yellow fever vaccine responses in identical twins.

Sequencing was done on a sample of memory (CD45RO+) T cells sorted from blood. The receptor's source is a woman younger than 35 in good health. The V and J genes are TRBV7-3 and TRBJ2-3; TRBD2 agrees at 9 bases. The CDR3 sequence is CASSLSGGVTDTQYF. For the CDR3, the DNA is TGTGCCAGCAGCTTAAGCGGGGGGGTCACAGATACGCAGTATTTT.